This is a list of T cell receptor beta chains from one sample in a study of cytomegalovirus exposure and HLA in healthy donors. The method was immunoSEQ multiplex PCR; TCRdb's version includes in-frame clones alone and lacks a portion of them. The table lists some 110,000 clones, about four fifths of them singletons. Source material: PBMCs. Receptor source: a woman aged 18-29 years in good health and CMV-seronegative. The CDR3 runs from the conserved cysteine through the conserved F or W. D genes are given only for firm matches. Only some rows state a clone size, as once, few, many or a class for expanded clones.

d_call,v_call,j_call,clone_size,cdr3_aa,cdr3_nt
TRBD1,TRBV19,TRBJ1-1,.,CASSPGQRNTEAFF,TGTGCCAGTAGCCCGGGACAGAGGAACACTGAAGCTTTCTTT
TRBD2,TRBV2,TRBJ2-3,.,CASSEPRGGSSTDTQYF,TGTGCCAGCAGTGAACCCCGCGGGGGATCTAGCACAGATACGCAGTATTTT
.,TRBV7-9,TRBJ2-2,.,CASSLGQENTGELFF,TGTGCCAGCAGCTTAGGTCAGGAGAACACCGGGGAGCTGTTTTTT
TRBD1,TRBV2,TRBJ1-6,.,CASSYRGREAPLHF,TGTGCCAGCAGTTACAGGGGGCGCGAGGCACCCCTCCACTTT
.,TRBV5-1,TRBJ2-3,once,CASSQPPRVDTQYF,TGCGCCAGCAGCCAACCTCCGAGGGTAGATACGCAGTATTTT
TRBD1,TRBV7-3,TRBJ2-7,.,CASSLDRAAHYEQYF,TGTGCCAGCAGCTTAGACAGGGCGGCCCACTACGAGCAGTACTTC
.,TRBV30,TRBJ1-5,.,CAWSGQGLQPQHF,TGTGCCTGGAGTGGCCAGGGACTTCAGCCCCAGCATTTT
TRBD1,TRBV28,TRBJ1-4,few,CASSLSGTGSLWIF,TGTGCCAGCAGTTTATCCGGGACAGGGAGTTTATGGATTTTT
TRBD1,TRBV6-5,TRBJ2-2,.,CASSNPTGVGELFF,TGTGCCAGCAGTAACCCGACAGGGGTCGGGGAGCTGTTTTTT
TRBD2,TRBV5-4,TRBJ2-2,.,CASSSGGGLATGELFF,TGTGCCAGCAGCTCGGGAGGGGGACTAGCGACCGGGGAGCTGTTTTTT
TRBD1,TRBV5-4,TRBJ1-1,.,CASSLMTGVVNTEAFF,TGTGCCAGCAGCCTGATGACAGGGGTGGTGAACACTGAAGCTTTCTTT
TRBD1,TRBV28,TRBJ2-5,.,CASTVGQSVGETQYF,TGTGCCAGCACCGTGGGACAGAGCGTGGGAGAGACCCAGTACTTC
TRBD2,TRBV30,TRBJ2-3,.,CACRRALAVSTDTQYF,TGTGCCTGTCGACGTGCACTAGCGGTGAGCACAGATACGCAGTATTTT
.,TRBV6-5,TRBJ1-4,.,CASRAANEKLFF,TGTGCCAGCAGGGCGGCTAATGAAAAACTGTTTTTT
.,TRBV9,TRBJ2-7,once,CASSVGGSSYEQYF,TGTGCCAGCAGCGTAGGGGGCAGCTCCTACGAGCAGTACTTC
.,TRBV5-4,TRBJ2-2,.,CASSLGLGVNTGELFF,TGTGCCAGCAGCTTAGGTTTAGGAGTCAACACCGGGGAGCTGTTTTTT
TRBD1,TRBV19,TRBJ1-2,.,CASSIDRGGQVSFGYTF,TGTGCCAGTAGTATAGACCGCGGGGGACAGGTATCCTTCGGCTACACCTTC
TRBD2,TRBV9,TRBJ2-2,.,CASSVLAGGNTGELFF,TGTGCCAGCAGCGTACTAGCGGGGGGGAACACCGGGGAGCTGTTTTTT
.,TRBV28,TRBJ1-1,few,CASSLRRGSAEAFF,TGTGCCAGCAGTTTGCGTAGGGGAAGCGCTGAAGCTTTCTTT
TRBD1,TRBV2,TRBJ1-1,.,CASRHHRDRNTEAFF,TGTGCCAGCAGGCACCACCGGGACAGGAACACTGAAGCTTTCTTT
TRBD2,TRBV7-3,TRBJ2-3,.,CASSLASGAGTDTQYF,TGTGCCAGCAGCTTAGCTAGCGGGGCCGGCACAGATACGCAGTATTTT
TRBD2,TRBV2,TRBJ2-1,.,CASNGLAGNNEQFF,TGTGCCAGCAATGGACTAGCGGGGAACAATGAGCAGTTCTTC
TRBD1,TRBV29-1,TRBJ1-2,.,CSGYRGPNYGYTF,TGCAGCGGCTACAGGGGGCCCAACTATGGCTACACCTTC
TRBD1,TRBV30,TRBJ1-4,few,CAWGTGFPTNEKLFF,TGTGCCTGGGGGACAGGGTTTCCAACTAATGAAAAACTGTTTTTT
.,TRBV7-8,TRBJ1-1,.,CASSRPGRAEAFF,TGTGCCAGCAGCCGCCCCGGGAGAGCTGAAGCTTTCTTT
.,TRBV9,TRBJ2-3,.,CASSVDWEVKGSTDTQYF,TGTGCCAGCAGCGTAGACTGGGAGGTGAAGGGGTCCACAGATACGCAGTATTTT
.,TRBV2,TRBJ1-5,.,CASSERGGQPQHF,TGTGCCAGCAGTGAAAGGGGGGGGCAGCCCCAGCATTTT
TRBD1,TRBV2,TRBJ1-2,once,CASRGQGPYGYTF,TGTGCCAGCAGGGGACAGGGGCCGTATGGCTACACCTTC
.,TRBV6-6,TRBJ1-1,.,CASSHTGTEAFF,TGTGCCAGCAGTCATACCGGGACAGAAGCTTTCTTT
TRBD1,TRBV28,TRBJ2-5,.,CASSPDRATKETQYF,TGTGCCAGCAGCCCTGACAGGGCAACGAAAGAGACCCAGTACTTC
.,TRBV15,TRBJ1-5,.,CATSRAVFGKDSKYQPQHF,TGTGCCACCAGCAGAGCAGTTTTTGGTAAAGACAGCAAATATCAGCCCCAGCATTTT
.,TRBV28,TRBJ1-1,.,CASSFLLGLNTEAFF,TGTGCCAGCAGTTTCTTATTGGGCCTTAACACTGAAGCTTTCTTT